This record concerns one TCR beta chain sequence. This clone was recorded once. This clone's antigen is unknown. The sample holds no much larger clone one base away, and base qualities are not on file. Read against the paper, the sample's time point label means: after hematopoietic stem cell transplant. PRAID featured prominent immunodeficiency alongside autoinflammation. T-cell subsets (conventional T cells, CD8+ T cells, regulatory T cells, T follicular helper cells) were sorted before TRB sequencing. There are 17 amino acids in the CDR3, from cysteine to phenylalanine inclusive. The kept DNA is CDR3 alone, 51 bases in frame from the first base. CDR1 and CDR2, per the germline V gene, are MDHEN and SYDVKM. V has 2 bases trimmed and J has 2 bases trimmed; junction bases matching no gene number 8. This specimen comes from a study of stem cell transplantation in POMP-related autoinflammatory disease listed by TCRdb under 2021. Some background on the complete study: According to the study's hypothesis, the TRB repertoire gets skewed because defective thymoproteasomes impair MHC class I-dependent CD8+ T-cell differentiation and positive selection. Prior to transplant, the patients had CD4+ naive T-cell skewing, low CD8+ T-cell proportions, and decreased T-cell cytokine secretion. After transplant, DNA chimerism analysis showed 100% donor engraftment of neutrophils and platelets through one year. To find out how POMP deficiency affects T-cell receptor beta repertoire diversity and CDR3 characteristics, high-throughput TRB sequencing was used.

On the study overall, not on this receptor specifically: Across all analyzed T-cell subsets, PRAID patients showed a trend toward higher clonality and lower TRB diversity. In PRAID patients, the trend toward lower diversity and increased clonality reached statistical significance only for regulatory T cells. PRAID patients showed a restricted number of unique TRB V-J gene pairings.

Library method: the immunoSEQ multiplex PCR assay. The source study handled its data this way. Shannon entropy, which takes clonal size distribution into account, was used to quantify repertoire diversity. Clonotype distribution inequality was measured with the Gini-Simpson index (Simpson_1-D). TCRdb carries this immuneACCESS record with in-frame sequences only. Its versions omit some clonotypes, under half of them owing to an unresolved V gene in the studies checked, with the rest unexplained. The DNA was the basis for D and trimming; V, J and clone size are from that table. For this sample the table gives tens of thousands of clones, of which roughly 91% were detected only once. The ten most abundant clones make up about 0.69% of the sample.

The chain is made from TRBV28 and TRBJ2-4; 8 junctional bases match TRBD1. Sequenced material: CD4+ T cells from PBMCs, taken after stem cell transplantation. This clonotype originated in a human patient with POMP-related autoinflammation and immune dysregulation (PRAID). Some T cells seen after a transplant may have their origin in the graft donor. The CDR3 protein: CASSLGLRTGTKNIQYF. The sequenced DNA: TGTGCCAGCAGTTTAGGACTCAGGACAGGGACCAAAAACATTCAGTACTTC.